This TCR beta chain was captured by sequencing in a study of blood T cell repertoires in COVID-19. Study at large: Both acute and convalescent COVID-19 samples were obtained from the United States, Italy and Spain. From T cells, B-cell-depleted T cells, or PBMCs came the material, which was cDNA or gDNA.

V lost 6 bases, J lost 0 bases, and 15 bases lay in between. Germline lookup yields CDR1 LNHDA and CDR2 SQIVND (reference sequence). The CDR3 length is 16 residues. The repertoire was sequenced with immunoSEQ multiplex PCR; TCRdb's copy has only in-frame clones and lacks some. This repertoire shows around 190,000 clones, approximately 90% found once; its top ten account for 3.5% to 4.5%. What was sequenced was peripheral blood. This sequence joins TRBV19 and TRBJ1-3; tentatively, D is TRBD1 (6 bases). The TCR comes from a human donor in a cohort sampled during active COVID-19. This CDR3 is CASSMRGQLSGNTIYF. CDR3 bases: TGTGCCAGTAGCATGCGCGGACAGCTCTCTGGAAACACCATATATTTT.